This T cell receptor beta chain emerged from a study of response to subunit inactivated influenza vaccine. TCRdb independently ran MiXCR on the RT-PCR reads; one entry per CDR3 protein. The top ten hold 9.5% to 13% of the sample, which has around 580,000 distinct CDR3 sequences, about 12% seen once. This clonotype showed up just a few times. Its specificity is not known. Overall study findings and caveats: After each seasonal influenza vaccination, few new T cells are recruited, the authors suggested.

The starting material was PBMCs from blood, obtained on the day of vaccination. The receptor was derived from a man aged 45-60 years who received an inactivated influenza vaccine.

The CDR3 DNA follows: TGTGCCATCAGTGAATCGCGGGGGGACAGCAGCACAGATACGCAGTATTTT. Protein product: CAISESRGDSSTDTQYF. This chain connects TRBV10-3 to TRBJ2-3; D perhaps matches TRBD2 (8 bases). The CDR3 consists of 17 residues. Germline V gene sequence: CDR1 ENHRY, CDR2 SYGVKD. The V and J ends lost 3 bases and 0 bases respectively, with 16 bases between them.